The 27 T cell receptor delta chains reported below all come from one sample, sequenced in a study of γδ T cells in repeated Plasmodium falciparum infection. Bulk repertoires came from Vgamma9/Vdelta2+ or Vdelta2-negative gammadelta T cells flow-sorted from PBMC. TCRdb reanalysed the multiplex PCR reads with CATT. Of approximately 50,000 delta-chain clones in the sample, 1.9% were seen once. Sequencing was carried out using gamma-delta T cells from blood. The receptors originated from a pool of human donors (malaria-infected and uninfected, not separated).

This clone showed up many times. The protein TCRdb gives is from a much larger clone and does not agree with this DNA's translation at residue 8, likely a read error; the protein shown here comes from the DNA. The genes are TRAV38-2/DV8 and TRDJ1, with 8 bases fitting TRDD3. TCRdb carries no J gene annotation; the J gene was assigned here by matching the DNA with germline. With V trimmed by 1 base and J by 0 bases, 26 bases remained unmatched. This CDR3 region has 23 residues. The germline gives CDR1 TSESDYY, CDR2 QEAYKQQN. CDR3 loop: CAYRSRRSQTARGYTEYTDKLIF. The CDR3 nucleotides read TGTGCTTATAGGAGCCGCCGATCCCAAACCGCCCGGGGATACACCGAGTACACCGATAAACTCATCTTT.

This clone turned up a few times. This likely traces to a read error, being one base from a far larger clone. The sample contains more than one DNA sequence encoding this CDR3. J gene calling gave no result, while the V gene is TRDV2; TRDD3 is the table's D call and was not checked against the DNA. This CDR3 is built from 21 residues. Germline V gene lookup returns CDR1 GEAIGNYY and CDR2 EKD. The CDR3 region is CACDKLGSGLTTEGNTDKLIF. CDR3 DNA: TGTGCCTGTGACAAATTAGGATCCGGGTTAACTACTGAGGGAAACACCGATAAACTCATCTTC.

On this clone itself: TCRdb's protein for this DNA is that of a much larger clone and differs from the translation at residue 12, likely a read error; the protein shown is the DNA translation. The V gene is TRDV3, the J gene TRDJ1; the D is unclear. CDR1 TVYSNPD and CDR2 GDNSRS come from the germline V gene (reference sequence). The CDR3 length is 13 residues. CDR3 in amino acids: CAFHSEYTDKLTF. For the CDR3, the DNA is TGTGCCTTTCATTCGGAATACACCGATAAACTCACCTTT.

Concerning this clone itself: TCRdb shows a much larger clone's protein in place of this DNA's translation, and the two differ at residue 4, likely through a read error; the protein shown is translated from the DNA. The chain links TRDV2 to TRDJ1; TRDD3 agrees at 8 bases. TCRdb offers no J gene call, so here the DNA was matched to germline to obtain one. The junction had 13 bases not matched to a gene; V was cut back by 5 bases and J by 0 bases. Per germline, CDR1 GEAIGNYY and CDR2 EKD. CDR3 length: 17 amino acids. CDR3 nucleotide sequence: TGTGCCTGTGTCCCTCTGGGGGACCTAGAGCACACCGATAAACTCATCTTT. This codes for CACVPLGDLEHTDKLIF.

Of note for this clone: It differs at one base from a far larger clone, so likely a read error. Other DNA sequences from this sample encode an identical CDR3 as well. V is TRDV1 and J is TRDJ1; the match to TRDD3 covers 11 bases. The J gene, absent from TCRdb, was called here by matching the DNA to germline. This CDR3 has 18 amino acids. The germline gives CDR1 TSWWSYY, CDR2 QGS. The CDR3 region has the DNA TGCGCTCTTGGGAAACCGTACTGGGGGATAGCGGGCACCGATAAACTCATCTTT. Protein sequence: CALGKPYWGIAGTDKLIF.

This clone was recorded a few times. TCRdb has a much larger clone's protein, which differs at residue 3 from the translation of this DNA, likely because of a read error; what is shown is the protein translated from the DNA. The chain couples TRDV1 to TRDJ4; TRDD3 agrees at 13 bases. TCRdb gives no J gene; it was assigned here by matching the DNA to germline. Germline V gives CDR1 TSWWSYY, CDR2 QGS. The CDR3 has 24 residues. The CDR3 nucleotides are TGTGCTCCTGGGGAACTAACTTTTCCGCTTCCTACGGGTCCTACTGGGGGATACGCGAGACCCCTGATCTTT. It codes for CAPGELTFPLPTGPTGGYARPLIF.

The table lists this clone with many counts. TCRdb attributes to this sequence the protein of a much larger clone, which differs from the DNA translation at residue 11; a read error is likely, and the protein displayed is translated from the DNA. CDR3 protein: CACDTVSSHTAKLIF. In nucleotides, the CDR3 is TGTGCCTGTGACACCGTGTCCTCCCACACCGCTAAACTCATCTTT. This chain uses TRDV2 with TRDJ1; D uncertain. Germline CDR1 is GEAIGNYY and CDR2 is EKD. This CDR3 contains 15 residues.

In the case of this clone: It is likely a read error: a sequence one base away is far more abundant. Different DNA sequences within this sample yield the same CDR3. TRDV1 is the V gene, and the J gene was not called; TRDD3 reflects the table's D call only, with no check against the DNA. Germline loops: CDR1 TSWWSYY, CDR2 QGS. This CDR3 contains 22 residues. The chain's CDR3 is CALGELVGLSDLTGGYTDKLIF. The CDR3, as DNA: TGTGCTCTTGGGGAACTAGTTGGCCTGAGCGACCTCACTGGGGGATACACCGATAAACTAATCTTT.

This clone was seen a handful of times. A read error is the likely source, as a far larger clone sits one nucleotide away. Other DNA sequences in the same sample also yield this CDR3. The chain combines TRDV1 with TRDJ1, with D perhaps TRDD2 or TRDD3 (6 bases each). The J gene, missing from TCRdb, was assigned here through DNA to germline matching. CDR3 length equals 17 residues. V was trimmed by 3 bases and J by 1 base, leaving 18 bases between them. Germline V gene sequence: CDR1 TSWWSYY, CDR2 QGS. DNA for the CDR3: TGTGCTCTTGGGGAGGCCTTCCCTCCACTGGGCACCGATAAACTCATCTTT. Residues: CALGEAFPPLGTDKLIF.

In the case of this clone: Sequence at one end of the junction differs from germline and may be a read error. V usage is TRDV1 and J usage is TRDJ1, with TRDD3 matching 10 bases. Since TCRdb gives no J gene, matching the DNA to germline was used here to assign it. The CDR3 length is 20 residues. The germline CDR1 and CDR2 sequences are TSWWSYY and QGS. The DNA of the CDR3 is TGCTCTGGGGAACTATGTTGGGTGTGTACGCGTACTGGGGGATTGGATAAACTCATCTTT. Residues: CSGELCWVCTRTGGLDKLIF.

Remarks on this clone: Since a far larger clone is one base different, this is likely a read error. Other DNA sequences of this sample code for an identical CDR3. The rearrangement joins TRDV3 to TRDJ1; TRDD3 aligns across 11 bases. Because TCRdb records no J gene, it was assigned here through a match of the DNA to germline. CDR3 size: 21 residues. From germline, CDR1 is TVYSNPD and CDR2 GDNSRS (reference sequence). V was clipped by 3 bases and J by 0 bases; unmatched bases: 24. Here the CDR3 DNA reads TGTGCCTTCCCCACTATGGGAGTGTACTGGGGGATAAGATCGCACACCGATAAACTCATCTTT. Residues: CAFPTMGVYWGIRSHTDKLIF. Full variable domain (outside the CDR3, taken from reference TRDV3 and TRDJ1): CDKVTQSSPDQTVASGSEVVLLCTYDTVYSNPDLFWYRIRPDYSFQFVFYGDNSRSEGADFTQGRFSVKHILTQKAFHLVISPVRTEDSATYYCAFPTMGVYWGIRSHTDKLIFGKGTRVTVEP.

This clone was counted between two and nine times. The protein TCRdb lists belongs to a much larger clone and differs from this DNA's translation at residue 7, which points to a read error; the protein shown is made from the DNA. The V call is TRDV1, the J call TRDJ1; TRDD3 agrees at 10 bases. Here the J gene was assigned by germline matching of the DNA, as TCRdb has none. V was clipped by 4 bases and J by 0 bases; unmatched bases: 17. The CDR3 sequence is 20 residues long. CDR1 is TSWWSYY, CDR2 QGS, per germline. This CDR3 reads CALGVPSGGYALRYTDKLIF. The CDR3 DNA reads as TGTGCTCTTGGGGTCCCCTCAGGGGGATACGCACTGCGATACACCGATAAACTCATCTTT.

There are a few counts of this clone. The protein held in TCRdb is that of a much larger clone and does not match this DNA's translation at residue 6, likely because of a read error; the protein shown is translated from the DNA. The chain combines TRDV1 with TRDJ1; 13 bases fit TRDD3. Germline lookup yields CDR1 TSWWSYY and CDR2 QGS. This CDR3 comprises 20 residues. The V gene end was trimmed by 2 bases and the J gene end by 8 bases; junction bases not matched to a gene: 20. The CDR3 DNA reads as TGTGCTCTTGGGGAAACCTCTGTCTCCCTCACTGGGGGATACGCGATCAAACTCATCTTT. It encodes CALGETSVSLTGGYAIKLIF.

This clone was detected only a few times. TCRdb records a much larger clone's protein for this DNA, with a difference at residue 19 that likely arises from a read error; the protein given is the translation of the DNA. The DNA for the CDR3 is TGTGCTCTCGCTCTTATGCTTCCTACGCCTTGGGGGATACCCCTCACCGATAAACCCATCTTT. Amino acid sequence: CALALMLPTPWGIPLTDKPIF. The chain carries TRDV1 and TRDJ1; 10 bases align to TRDD3. CDR1 TSWWSYY and CDR2 QGS come from the germline V gene. This CDR3 region has 21 residues.

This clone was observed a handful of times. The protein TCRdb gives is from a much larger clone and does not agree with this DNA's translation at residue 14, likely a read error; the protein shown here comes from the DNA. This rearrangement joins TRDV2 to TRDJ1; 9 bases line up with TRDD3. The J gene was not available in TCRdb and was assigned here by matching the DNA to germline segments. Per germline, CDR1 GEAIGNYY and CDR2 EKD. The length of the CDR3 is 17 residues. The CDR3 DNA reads TGTGCCTGTGACGCCGTACTGGGGGAGCCGATCACCGATAGACTCATCTTT. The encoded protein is CACDAVLGEPITDRLIF.

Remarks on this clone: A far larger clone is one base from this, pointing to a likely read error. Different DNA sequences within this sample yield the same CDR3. CDR3 amino acids: CALGEYHAGGYKPYTDKLIF. CDR3 nucleotides: TGTGCTCTTGGGGAGTATCACGCCGGGGGATATAAGCCGTACACCGATAAACTCATCTTT. The V call is TRDV1, the J call TRDJ1, with 8 bases that match TRDD3. From germline, CDR1 is TSWWSYY and CDR2 QGS. The CDR3 runs to 20 residues. J gave up 0 bases and V 3 bases, and 18 bases lay outside the gene matches.

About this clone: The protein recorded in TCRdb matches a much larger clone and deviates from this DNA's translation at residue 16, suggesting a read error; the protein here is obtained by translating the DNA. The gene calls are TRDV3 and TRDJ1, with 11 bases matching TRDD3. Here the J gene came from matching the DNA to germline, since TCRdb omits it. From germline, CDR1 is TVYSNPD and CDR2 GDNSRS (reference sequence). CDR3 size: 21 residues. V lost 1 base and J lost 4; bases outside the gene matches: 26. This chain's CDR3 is CAFTYPSYWGIASLYIDKLIF. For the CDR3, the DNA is TGTGCCTTTACCTACCCCTCCTACTGGGGGATAGCATCCTTGTACATCGATAAACTCATCTTT.

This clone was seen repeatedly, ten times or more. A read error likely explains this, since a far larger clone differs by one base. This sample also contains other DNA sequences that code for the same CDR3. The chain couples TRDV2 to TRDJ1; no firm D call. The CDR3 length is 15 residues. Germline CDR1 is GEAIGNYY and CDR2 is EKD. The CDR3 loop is CACDTVGTLGDKLIF. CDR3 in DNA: TGTGCCTGTGACACCGTGGGAACCTTGGGCGATAAGCTCATCTTT.

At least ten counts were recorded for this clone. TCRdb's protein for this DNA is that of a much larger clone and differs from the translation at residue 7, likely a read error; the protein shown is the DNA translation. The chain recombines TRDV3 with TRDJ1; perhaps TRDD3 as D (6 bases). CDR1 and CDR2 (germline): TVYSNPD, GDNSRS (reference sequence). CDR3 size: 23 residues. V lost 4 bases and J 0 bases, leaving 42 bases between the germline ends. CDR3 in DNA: TGTGCCTCCCTCAGTACTGAGGGACAGACGGCGAAAGTGGGGGTGAGATACACCGATAAACTCATCTTT. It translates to CASLSTEGQTAKVGVRYTDKLIF. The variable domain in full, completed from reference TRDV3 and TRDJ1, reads CDKVTQSSPDQTVASGSEVVLLCTYDTVYSNPDLFWYRIRPDYSFQFVFYGDNSRSEGADFTQGRFSVKHILTQKAFHLVISPVRTEDSATYYCASLSTEGQTAKVGVRYTDKLIFGKGTRVTVEP.

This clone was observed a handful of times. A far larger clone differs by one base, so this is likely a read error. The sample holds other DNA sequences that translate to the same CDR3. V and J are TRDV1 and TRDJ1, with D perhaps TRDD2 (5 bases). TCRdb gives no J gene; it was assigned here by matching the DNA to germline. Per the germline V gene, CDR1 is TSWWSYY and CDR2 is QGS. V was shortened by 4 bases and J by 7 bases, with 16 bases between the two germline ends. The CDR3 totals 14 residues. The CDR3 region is CALGGFPFSGKLIF. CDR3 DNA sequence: TGTGCTCTTGGGGGGTTTCCCTTCAGCGGTAAACTCATCTTT.

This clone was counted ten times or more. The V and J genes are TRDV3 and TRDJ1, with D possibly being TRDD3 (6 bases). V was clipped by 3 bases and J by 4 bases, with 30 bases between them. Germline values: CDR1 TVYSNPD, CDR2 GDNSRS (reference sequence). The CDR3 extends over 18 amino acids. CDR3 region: CALSSSILWGSLHDKLIF. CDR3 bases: TGTGCCTTATCCTCTTCCATCCTTTGGGGGTCACTTCACGATAAACTCATCTTT. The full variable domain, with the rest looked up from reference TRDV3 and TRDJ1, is CDKVTQSSPDQTVASGSEVVLLCTYDTVYSNPDLFWYRIRPDYSFQFVFYGDNSRSEGADFTQGRFSVKHILTQKAFHLVISPVRTEDSATYYCALSSSILWGSLHDKLIFGKGTRVTVEP.

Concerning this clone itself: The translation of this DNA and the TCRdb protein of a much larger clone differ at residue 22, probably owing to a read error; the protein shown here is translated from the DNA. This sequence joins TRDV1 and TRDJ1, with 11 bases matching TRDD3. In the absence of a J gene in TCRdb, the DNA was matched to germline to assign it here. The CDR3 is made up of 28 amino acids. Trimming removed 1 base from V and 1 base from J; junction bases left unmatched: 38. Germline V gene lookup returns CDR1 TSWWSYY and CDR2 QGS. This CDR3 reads CALGEPQTSFSLNWGIYANRPCTDKLIF. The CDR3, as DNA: TGTGCTCTTGGGGAACCCCAAACTTCCTTTTCACTCAACTGGGGGATATACGCCAATCGCCCGTGCACCGATAAACTCATCTTT.

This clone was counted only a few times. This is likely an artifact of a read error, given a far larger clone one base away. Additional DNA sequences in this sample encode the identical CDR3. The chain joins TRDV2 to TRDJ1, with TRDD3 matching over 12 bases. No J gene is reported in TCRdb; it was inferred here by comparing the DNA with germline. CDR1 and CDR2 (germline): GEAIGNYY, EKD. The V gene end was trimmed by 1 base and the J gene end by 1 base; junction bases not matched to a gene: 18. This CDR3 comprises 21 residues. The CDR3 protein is CACDTVFLGDTRDPVTDKLIF. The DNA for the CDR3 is TGTGCCTGTGACACGGTGTTTCTGGGGGATACGCGAGATCCCGTCACCGATAAACTCATCTTT.

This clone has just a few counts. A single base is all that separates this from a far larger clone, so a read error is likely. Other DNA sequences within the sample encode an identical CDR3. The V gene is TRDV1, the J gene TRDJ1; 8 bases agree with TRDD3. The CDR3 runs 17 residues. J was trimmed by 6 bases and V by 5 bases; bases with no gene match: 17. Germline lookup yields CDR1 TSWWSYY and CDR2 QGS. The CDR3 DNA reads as TGTGCTCTTGGGAACCCTTCGGGGCTGGGGGACCGACATAAACTCATCTTT. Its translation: CALGNPSGLGDRHKLIF.

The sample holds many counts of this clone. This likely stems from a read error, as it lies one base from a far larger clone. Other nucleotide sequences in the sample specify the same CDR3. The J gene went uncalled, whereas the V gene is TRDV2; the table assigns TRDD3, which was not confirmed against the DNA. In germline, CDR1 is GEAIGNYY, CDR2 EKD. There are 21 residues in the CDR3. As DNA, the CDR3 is TGTGCCTCCCGACCGAAATACCTTTACTACTGGGGGATACGGGACACCGATAAGCTCATCTTT. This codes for CASRPKYLYYWGIRDTDKLIF.

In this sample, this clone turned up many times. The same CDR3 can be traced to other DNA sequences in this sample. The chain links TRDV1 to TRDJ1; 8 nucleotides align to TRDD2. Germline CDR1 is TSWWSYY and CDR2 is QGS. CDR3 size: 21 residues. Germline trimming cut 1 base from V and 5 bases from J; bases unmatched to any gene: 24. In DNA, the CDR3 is TGTGCTCTTGGGGAACCCGACTTCCTACGTTGGCGTGGGCCCGGTTCTGATAAACTCATCTTT. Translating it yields CALGEPDFLRWRGPGSDKLIF.

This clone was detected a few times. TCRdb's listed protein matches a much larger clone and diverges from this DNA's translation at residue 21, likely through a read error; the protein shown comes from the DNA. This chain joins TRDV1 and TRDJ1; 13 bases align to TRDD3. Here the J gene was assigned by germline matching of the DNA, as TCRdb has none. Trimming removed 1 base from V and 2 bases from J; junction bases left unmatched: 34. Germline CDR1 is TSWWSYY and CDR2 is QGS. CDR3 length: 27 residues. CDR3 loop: CALGEPSYYVLFDGYWGIRVGTDKLIF. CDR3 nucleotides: TGTGCTCTTGGGGAACCGTCATACTACGTCCTATTTGATGGGTACTGGGGGATACGCGTTGGGACCGATAAACTCATCTTT.